This is a list of T cell receptor beta chains from one sample in a study of cytomegalovirus exposure and HLA in healthy donors. TCRdb's copy holds only in-frame clones and misses some; the assay was immunoSEQ multiplex PCR. In the table there are about 170,000 clones, approximately 70% of which are singletons. The sample was PBMCs. These receptors were obtained from a man aged 35 to 55 in good health and CMV-seropositive. Both conserved end residues are part of each CDR3. Fields, in order: J gene, V gene, clone size, D gene, CDR3 protein, CDR3 DNA. D genes are given only for firm matches. Not all rows give a size; the values are once, few, many and, for expanded clones, a class.

J gene: TRBJ2-7
V gene: TRBV19
clone size: -
D gene: TRBD1
CDR3 protein: CASSTGQGEQYF
CDR3 DNA: TGTGCCAGTAGTACTGGACAGGGCGAGCAGTACTTC

J gene: TRBJ1-4
V gene: TRBV18
clone size: -
D gene: -
CDR3 protein: CASSQGLRREKLFF
CDR3 DNA: TGTGCCAGCTCACAAGGACTAAGGAGGGAAAAACTGTTTTTT

J gene: TRBJ2-5
V gene: TRBV5-1
clone size: -
D gene: TRBD2
CDR3 protein: CASSGGGAEETQYF
CDR3 DNA: TGCGCCAGCAGCGGCGGGGGGGCCGAAGAGACCCAGTACTTC

J gene: TRBJ2-7
V gene: TRBV12-5
clone size: -
D gene: TRBD1
CDR3 protein: CASGYAAEFPGQENYEQYF
CDR3 DNA: TGTGCTAGTGGGTACGCTGCCGAATTTCCGGGACAGGAGAACTACGAGCAGTACTTC

J gene: TRBJ2-2
V gene: TRBV4-3
clone size: -
D gene: TRBD2
CDR3 protein: CASSSGTRNTGELFF
CDR3 DNA: TGCGCCAGCAGCTCCGGGACTAGGAACACCGGGGAGCTGTTTTTT

J gene: TRBJ1-2
V gene: TRBV15
clone size: -
D gene: TRBD1
CDR3 protein: CATSRDLRTGHGYTF
CDR3 DNA: TGTGCCACCAGCAGAGATCTTAGGACAGGGCATGGCTACACCTTC

J gene: TRBJ2-7
V gene: TRBV4-3
clone size: -
D gene: TRBD1
CDR3 protein: CASSQERQGSYEQYF
CDR3 DNA: TGCGCCAGCAGCCAAGAACGACAGGGCTCCTACGAGCAGTACTTC

J gene: TRBJ1-5
V gene: TRBV6-6
clone size: -
D gene: TRBD1
CDR3 protein: CASSYGTGGFNQPQHF
CDR3 DNA: TGTGCCAGCAGTTACGGGACAGGGGGTTTCAATCAGCCCCAGCATTTT

J gene: TRBJ2-7
V gene: TRBV4-1
clone size: -
D gene: TRBD1
CDR3 protein: CASSQVGQADFYEQYF
CDR3 DNA: TGCGCCAGCAGCCAAGTGGGACAGGCGGACTTCTACGAGCAGTACTTC

J gene: TRBJ1-4
V gene: TRBV7-3
clone size: -
D gene: -
CDR3 protein: CASSAQGGKLFF
CDR3 DNA: TGTGCCAGCAGCGCCCAGGGTGGGAAACTGTTTTTT

J gene: TRBJ2-1
V gene: TRBV11-3
clone size: -
D gene: TRBD1
CDR3 protein: CASSLDPAEGAQFF
CDR3 DNA: TGTGCCAGCAGCTTAGATCCCGCCGAGGGGGCGCAGTTCTTC

J gene: TRBJ2-7
V gene: TRBV29-1
clone size: -
D gene: TRBD1
CDR3 protein: CSVNRQGTYEQYF
CDR3 DNA: TGCAGCGTCAACAGACAGGGCACCTACGAGCAGTACTTC

J gene: TRBJ1-2
V gene: TRBV7-3
clone size: -
D gene: -
CDR3 protein: CASSDRGGGYTF
CDR3 DNA: TGTGCCAGCAGCGATAGGGGGGGTGGCTACACCTTC

J gene: TRBJ2-7
V gene: TRBV29-1
clone size: -
D gene: -
CDR3 protein: CSVARGPYEQYF
CDR3 DNA: TGCAGCGTGGCTAGGGGCCCCTACGAGCAGTACTTC

J gene: TRBJ1-5
V gene: TRBV25-1
clone size: -
D gene: -
CDR3 protein: CASSGHGPQHF
CDR3 DNA: TGTGCCAGCAGTGGACACGGGCCCCAGCATTTT

J gene: TRBJ2-1
V gene: TRBV5-1
clone size: -
D gene: TRBD2
CDR3 protein: CASSLGLAGGRSEQFF
CDR3 DNA: TGCGCCAGCAGCTTGGGACTAGCGGGGGGAAGAAGTGAGCAGTTCTTC

J gene: TRBJ2-7
V gene: TRBV4-2
clone size: -
D gene: -
CDR3 protein: CASSHPQGGEQYF
CDR3 DNA: TGTGCCAGCAGCCACCCCCAGGGGGGCGAGCAGTACTTC

J gene: TRBJ1-1
V gene: TRBV7-9
clone size: -
D gene: TRBD1
CDR3 protein: CASSSQDRGNTEAFF
CDR3 DNA: TGTGCCAGCAGCTCCCAGGACAGGGGAAACACTGAAGCTTTCTTT

J gene: TRBJ2-2
V gene: TRBV11-2
clone size: -
D gene: -
CDR3 protein: CASSLASTGANTGELFF
CDR3 DNA: TGTGCCAGCAGCTTAGCATCGACAGGCGCGAACACCGGGGAGCTGTTTTTT

J gene: TRBJ1-2
V gene: TRBV4-3
clone size: -
D gene: -
CDR3 protein: CASSQIRNYGYTF
CDR3 DNA: TGCGCCAGCAGCCAAATCAGGAACTATGGCTACACCTTC

J gene: TRBJ1-3
V gene: TRBV18
clone size: -
D gene: -
CDR3 protein: CATDRGNSGNTIYF
CDR3 DNA: TGTGCCACCGACCGGGGGAATTCTGGAAACACCATATATTTT

J gene: TRBJ2-5
V gene: TRBV29-1
clone size: -
D gene: TRBD1
CDR3 protein: CSVTGGAGTLGTQYF
CDR3 DNA: TGCAGCGTTACAGGGGGCGCCGGGACCTTGGGGACCCAGTACTTC

J gene: TRBJ1-2
V gene: TRBV9
clone size: -
D gene: -
CDR3 protein: CASSSQGRVHYGYTF
CDR3 DNA: TGTGCCAGCAGCTCACAGGGCAGGGTTCACTATGGCTACACCTTC

J gene: TRBJ2-1
V gene: TRBV19
clone size: -
D gene: TRBD2
CDR3 protein: CASSIDLRRGGRNEQFF
CDR3 DNA: TGTGCCAGTAGTATAGACCTTCGGCGGGGGGGCCGGAATGAGCAGTTCTTC

J gene: TRBJ1-2
V gene: TRBV5-6
clone size: -
D gene: TRBD1
CDR3 protein: CASSARWDRGYGYTF
CDR3 DNA: TGTGCCAGCAGCGCGAGGTGGGACAGGGGCTATGGCTACACCTTC

J gene: TRBJ2-7
V gene: TRBV7-2
clone size: -
D gene: TRBD2
CDR3 protein: CASSVSGGPFEQYF
CDR3 DNA: TGTGCCAGCAGCGTTAGCGGGGGGCCCTTCGAGCAGTACTTC

J gene: TRBJ2-1
V gene: TRBV30
clone size: -
D gene: TRBD1
CDR3 protein: CAWDWGTGDGEQFF
CDR3 DNA: TGTGCCTGGGATTGGGGAACAGGGGACGGTGAGCAGTTCTTC

J gene: TRBJ1-1
V gene: TRBV7-9
clone size: -
D gene: -
CDR3 protein: CASSLEGGTEAFF
CDR3 DNA: TGTGCCAGCAGCTTAGAGGGAGGGACTGAAGCTTTCTTT

J gene: TRBJ2-7
V gene: TRBV9
clone size: -
D gene: TRBD1
CDR3 protein: CASSLGQGTGEQYF
CDR3 DNA: TGTGCCAGCAGCCTCGGACAGGGAACGGGCGAGCAGTACTTC

J gene: TRBJ1-4
V gene: TRBV5-6
clone size: -
D gene: TRBD1
CDR3 protein: CASSPVDRGEKLFF
CDR3 DNA: TGTGCCAGCAGCCCGGTGGACAGGGGAGAAAAACTGTTTTTT

J gene: TRBJ2-7
V gene: TRBV7-9
clone size: -
D gene: -
CDR3 protein: CASSLPEGTGRSYEQYF
CDR3 DNA: TGTGCCAGCAGCTTACCAGAGGGAACTGGGAGGTCCTACGAGCAGTACTTC

J gene: TRBJ2-2
V gene: TRBV7-6
clone size: once
D gene: -
CDR3 protein: CASTHGVNGELFF
CDR3 DNA: TGTGCCAGCACCCACGGGGTCAACGGGGAGCTGTTTTTT

J gene: TRBJ2-7
V gene: TRBV9
clone size: -
D gene: TRBD1
CDR3 protein: CASSVAGTGGNEQYF
CDR3 DNA: TGTGCCAGCAGCGTAGCCGGGACAGGGGGCAACGAGCAGTACTTC

J gene: TRBJ1-4
V gene: TRBV9
clone size: -
D gene: -
CDR3 protein: CASSVAGGRTNEKLFF
CDR3 DNA: TGTGCCAGCAGCGTCGCGGGGGGCCGGACTAATGAAAAACTGTTTTTT

J gene: TRBJ2-5
V gene: TRBV2
clone size: -
D gene: -
CDR3 protein: CASTKETQYF
CDR3 DNA: TGTGCCAGCACAAAAGAGACCCAGTACTTC

J gene: TRBJ1-2
V gene: TRBV9
clone size: few
D gene: TRBD1
CDR3 protein: CASSEGTGRRNYGYTF
CDR3 DNA: TGTGCCAGCAGCGAGGGGACAGGGCGGAGGAACTATGGCTACACCTTC

J gene: TRBJ2-4
V gene: TRBV2
clone size: -
D gene: -
CDR3 protein: CASSTHSKNIQYF
CDR3 DNA: TGTGCCAGCAGTACACATTCGAAAAACATTCAGTACTTC

J gene: TRBJ1-3
V gene: TRBV12-5
clone size: -
D gene: -
CDR3 protein: CASGLAPRLGGAPSGNTIYF
CDR3 DNA: TGTGCTAGTGGTTTGGCCCCGAGGTTGGGCGGGGCTCCCTCTGGAAACACCATATATTTT

J gene: TRBJ1-5
V gene: TRBV19
clone size: -
D gene: -
CDR3 protein: CASGGRISGNQPQHF
CDR3 DNA: TGTGCCAGTGGGGGGAGGATTAGCGGCAATCAGCCCCAGCATTTT

J gene: TRBJ2-7
V gene: TRBV27
clone size: -
D gene: TRBD1
CDR3 protein: CASNINPGDRATYEQYF
CDR3 DNA: TGTGCCAGCAACATCAACCCCGGGGACAGGGCAACCTACGAGCAGTACTTC